This T cell receptor beta chain was captured in a study of lymphopenia after photon versus proton radiotherapy. Study-level findings and limits: After the lymphocyte nadir, photon-treated repertoires showed oligoclonal expansion, especially of CD8+ Temra cells. Authors raise, but do not show, better survival with proton therapy. Proton therapy kept repertoires fairly stable, unlike photons, which gained effector/memory cells.

Germline V gene lookup returns CDR1 SNHLY and CDR2 FYNNEI. The CDR3 sequence is 17 residues long. V lost 8 bases and J lost 4; bases outside the gene matches: 9. Clones were read by immunoSEQ multiplex PCR, and TCRdb kept only the in-frame ones, dropping some. In the table there are some 33,000 clones, 85% to 90% of which are singletons. This clone was found once. Antigen specificity is unknown. The clonotype was recovered from a woman aged 45 to 65 with pancreatic cancer. The chain is built from TRBV2 and TRBJ2-6; TRBD1 matches 12 bases. The source was peripheral blood, collected from a patient treated with photon-based radiotherapy. CDR3 region: CASRRDRGLGGANVLTF. CDR3 DNA: TGTGCCAGCCGGCGGGACAGGGGGCTGGGAGGGGCCAACGTCCTGACTTTC.